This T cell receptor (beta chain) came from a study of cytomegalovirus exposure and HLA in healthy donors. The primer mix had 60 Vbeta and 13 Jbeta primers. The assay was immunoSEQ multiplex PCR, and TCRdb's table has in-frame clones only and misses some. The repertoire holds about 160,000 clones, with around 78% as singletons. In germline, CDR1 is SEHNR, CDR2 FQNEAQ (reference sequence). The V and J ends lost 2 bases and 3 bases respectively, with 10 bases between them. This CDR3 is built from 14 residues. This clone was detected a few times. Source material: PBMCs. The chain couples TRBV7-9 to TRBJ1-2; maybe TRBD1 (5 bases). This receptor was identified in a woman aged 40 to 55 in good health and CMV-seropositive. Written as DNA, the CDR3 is TGTGCCAGCAGCTTACAGGGCCCGGACTATGGCTACACCTTC. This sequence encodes CASSLQGPDYGYTF. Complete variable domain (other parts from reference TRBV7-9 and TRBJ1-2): DTGVSQNPRHKITKRGQNVTFRCDPISEHNRLYWYRQTLGQGPEFLTYFQNEAQLEKSRLLSDRFSAERPKGSFSTLEIQRTEQGDSAMYLCASSLQGPDYGYTFGSGTRLTVV.